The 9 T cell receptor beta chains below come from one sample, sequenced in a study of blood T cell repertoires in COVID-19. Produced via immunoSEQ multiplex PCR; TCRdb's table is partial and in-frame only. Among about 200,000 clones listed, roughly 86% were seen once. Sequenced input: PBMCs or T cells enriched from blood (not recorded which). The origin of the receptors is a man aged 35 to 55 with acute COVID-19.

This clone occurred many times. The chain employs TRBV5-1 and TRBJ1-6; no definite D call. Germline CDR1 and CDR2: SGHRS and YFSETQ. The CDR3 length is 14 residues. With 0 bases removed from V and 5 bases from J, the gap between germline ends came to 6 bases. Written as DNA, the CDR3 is TGCGCCAGCAGCTTGGTGGAGGATAATTCACCCCTCCACTTT. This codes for CASSLVEDNSPLHF.

The CDR3 reads CASTERGGAYEQYF. CDR3 nucleotide sequence: TGCGCCAGCACGGAGCGGGGGGGTGCGTACGAGCAGTACTTC. The chain uses TRBV10-2 and TRBJ2-7; TRBD2 matches 10 bases. The trim removed 7 bases at V and 4 bases at J, leaving 7 bases unmatched. Germline assignment: CDR1 WSHSY and CDR2 SAAADI. The CDR3 covers 14 residues.

CDR3 nucleotides: TGCGCCAGCAGTTGGACACAGGGGGAGCAGTTCTTC. Residues: CASSWTQGEQFF. The rearrangement links TRBV5-1 to TRBJ2-1; 7 nucleotides align to TRBD1. CDR1 and CDR2 from the germline V gene are SGHRS and YFSETQ. V dropped 5 bases and J dropped 10; count of bases not matched to a gene: 6. The CDR3 loop spans 12 amino acids.

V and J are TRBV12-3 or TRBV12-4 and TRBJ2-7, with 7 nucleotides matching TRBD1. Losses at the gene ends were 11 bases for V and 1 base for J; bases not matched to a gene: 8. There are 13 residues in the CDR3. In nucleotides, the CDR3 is TGTGCCTGCACACCAGGGGGTTCCTACGAGCAGTACTTC. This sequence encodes CACTPGGSYEQYF.

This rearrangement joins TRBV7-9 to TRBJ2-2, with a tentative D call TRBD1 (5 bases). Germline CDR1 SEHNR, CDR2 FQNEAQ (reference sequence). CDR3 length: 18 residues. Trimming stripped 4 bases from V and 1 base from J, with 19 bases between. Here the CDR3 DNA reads TGTGCCAGCAGCTACCCATCAAGGACACCGGGGAACACCGGGGAGCTGTTTTTT. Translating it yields CASSYPSRTPGNTGELFF.

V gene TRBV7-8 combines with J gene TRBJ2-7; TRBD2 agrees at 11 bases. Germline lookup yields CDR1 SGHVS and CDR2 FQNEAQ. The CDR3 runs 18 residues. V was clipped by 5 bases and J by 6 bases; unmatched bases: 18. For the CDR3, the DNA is TGTGCCAGCAGCCTCATAGGGCGGGATAGCGGGAGGGCACGCGAGCAGTACTTC. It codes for CASSLIGRDSGRAREQYF.

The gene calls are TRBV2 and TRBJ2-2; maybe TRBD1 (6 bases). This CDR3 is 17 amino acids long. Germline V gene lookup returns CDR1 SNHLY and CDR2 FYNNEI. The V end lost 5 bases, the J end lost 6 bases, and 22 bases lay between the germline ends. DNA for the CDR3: TGTGCCAGCAGTTTTCCAGGGGCAACCGAGGGGGCCGGGGAGCTGTTTTTT. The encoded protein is CASSFPGATEGAGELFF.

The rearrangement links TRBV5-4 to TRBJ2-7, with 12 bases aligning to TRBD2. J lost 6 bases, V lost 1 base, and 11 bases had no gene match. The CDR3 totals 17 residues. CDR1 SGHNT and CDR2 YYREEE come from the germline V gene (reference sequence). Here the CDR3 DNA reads TGTGCCAGCAGCTTGTTTCCCGTGACTAGCGGGAGCTCCGAGCAGTACTTC. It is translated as CASSLFPVTSGSSEQYF.

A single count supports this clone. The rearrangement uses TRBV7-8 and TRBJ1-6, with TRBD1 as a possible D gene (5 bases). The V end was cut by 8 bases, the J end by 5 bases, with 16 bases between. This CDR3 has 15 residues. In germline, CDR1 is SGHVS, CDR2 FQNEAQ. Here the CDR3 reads CASGGGAWNNSPLHF. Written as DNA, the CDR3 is TGTGCCAGCGGCGGCGGGGCTTGGAATAATTCACCCCTCCACTTT.